A single sample is the source of the 14 T cell receptor beta chains below, sequenced in a study of patients and donors after allogeneic stem cell transplantation (dated by TCRdb to 2019 to 2021). Libraries were constructed by RT-PCR. The run used a NextSeq 550. The public reads were reanalyzed by TCRdb: fastp trimming at Q25, MiXCR alignment, in-frame beta chains only. Rows with a matching CDR3 protein are joined into one entry that keeps the most common DNA and genes. For this sample there are 190,000 or so distinct CDR3 sequences; around 41% appear just once. The ten most abundant clones make up 33% of the sample. The specimen was blood, either unsorted or a sorted T cell fraction (not recorded which). Receptor source: a human donor who was either an allogeneic HSCT recipient or a stem cell or donor lymphocyte infusion donor (not recorded which). It is not recorded whose cells these are; they may come from a transplant donor.

This sequence joins TRBV3-1 and TRBJ1-2, with D maybe TRBD1 (6 bases). Germline values: CDR1 LGHDT, CDR2 YNNKEL (reference sequence). The CDR3 length is 15 residues. The V end was cut by 0 bases, the J end by 1 base, with 9 bases between. CDR3 amino acids: CASSQEGDINYGYTF. Written as DNA, the CDR3 is TGTGCCAGCAGCCAAGAGGGGGACATTAACTATGGCTACACCTTC.

The rearrangement joins TRBV12-3 or TRBV12-4 to TRBJ1-5; 9 positions agree with TRBD1. The CDR3 length is 16 residues. V lost 6 bases and J lost 6; bases outside the gene matches: 12. The CDR3 loop reads CASSPATGGGSQPQHF. The CDR3 region has the DNA TGTGCCAGCAGCCCGGCGACAGGGGGTGGGAGTCAGCCCCAGCATTTT.

The chain has TRBV9 and TRBJ1-2, with D tentatively TRBD1 (5 bases). The CDR3 spans 16 residues. The ends were cut back, 3 bases at V and 1 base at J, with 16 bases in the middle. CDR1 is SGDLS and CDR2 is YYNGEE in the germline V gene. Here the CDR3 reads CASSGGTTPINYGYTF. As DNA, the CDR3 is TGTGCCAGCAGCGGCGGGACGACTCCGATTAACTATGGCTACACCTTC.

This clonotype showed up just once. The chain combines TRBV24-1 with TRBJ1-5; no definite D call. Trimming left V 1 base short and J 7 bases short, with 4 bases between. CDR1 is KGHDR, CDR2 SFDVKD, per germline. This CDR3 has 12 amino acids. This chain's CDR3 is CATSDLGQPQHF. The CDR3 nucleotides are TGTGCCACCAGTGATTTAGGACAGCCCCAGCATTTT.

The CDR3 DNA reads as TGTGCCACCAGCCTTCCCAGGGGTAATGAGGCCAACTATGGCTACACCTTC. Protein sequence: CATSLPRGNEANYGYTF. The gene calls are TRBV15 and TRBJ1-2, with D perhaps TRBD1 (6 bases). The CDR3 loop spans 17 amino acids. The V and J ends lost 5 bases and 2 bases respectively, with 21 bases between them. CDR1 LNHNV and CDR2 YYDKDF come from the germline V gene (reference sequence).

The genes are TRBV28 and TRBJ1-2; D ambiguous. The CDR3 extends over 13 amino acids. V lost 3 bases and J 4 bases, leaving 9 bases between the germline ends. Germline CDR1 is MDHEN and CDR2 is SYDVKM. In DNA, the CDR3 is TGTGCCAGCAGTTTGCCGGGAGCCTATGGCTACACCTTC. This encodes CASSLPGAYGYTF.

This clonotype has more than one count but fewer than ten. The genes are TRBV12-3 or TRBV12-4 and TRBJ1-2; maybe TRBD1 (5 bases). Between the trimmed V and J ends, which lost 4 bases and 6 bases, there was a span of 9 bases. The CDR3 totals 12 residues. The CDR3 loop is CASSSGIHGYTF. In DNA form, the CDR3 reads TGTGCCAGCAGTTCAGGGATTCATGGCTACACCTTC.

In its sample, this clonotype was seen a few times. The chain has TRBV30 and TRBJ1-2; D ambiguous. This CDR3 is built from 10 residues. Trimming left V 1 base short and J 3 bases short, with 0 bases between. Per germline, CDR1 GTSNPN and CDR2 SVGIG (reference sequence). The CDR3 nucleotides are TGTGCCTGGAGTGACTATGGCTACACCTTC. Its protein product is CAWSDYGYTF.

This clonotype was found many times. The genes are TRBV27 and TRBJ1-2; D gene ambiguous. This CDR3 comprises 13 residues. Germline CDR1 and CDR2: MNHEY and SMNVEV (reference sequence). Between the trimmed V and J ends, which lost 3 bases and 2 bases, there was a span of 7 bases. CDR3 sequence: CASSLKANYGYTF. The DNA for the CDR3 is TGTGCCAGCAGTTTGAAGGCCAACTATGGCTACACCTTC.

This chain connects TRBV18 to TRBJ2-3; 8 nucleotides line up with TRBD1. Germline loops: CDR1 KGHSH, CDR2 LQKENI. Germline trimming cut 3 bases from V and 3 bases from J; bases unmatched to any gene: 2. The CDR3 sequence is 14 residues long. The DNA of the CDR3 is TGTGCCAGCTCACCCCGACAGGGGACAGATACGCAGTATTTT. This sequence encodes CASSPRQGTDTQYF.

A few counts support this clonotype. The rearrangement joins TRBV12-3 or TRBV12-4 to TRBJ1-5; D not certain. V was pared by 6 bases and J by 0 bases, with 9 bases between. There are 14 residues in the CDR3. CDR3 DNA: TGTGCCAGCAGCCTCACGGCTAGCAATCAGCCCCAGCATTTT. It specifies CASSLTASNQPQHF.

This clonotype was recorded a few times. The chain joins TRBV7-2 to TRBJ2-5; D not certain. Germline V gene sequence: CDR1 SGHTA, CDR2 FQGNSA. The CDR3 runs 14 residues. With 4 bases removed from V and 0 bases from J, the gap between germline ends came to 9 bases. The CDR3 bases are TGTGCCAGCAGCTCTTTGGGGTACCAAGAGACCCAGTACTTC. Translation gives CASSSLGYQETQYF. The full variable domain, its missing parts supplied by reference TRBV7-2 and TRBJ2-5, is GAGVSQSPSNKVTEKGKDVELRCDPISGHTALYWYRQSLGQGLEFLIYFQGNSAPDKSGLPSDRFSAERTGGSVSTLTIQRTQQEDSAVYLCASSSLGYQETQYFGPGTRLLVL.

The chain couples TRBV12-3 or TRBV12-4 to TRBJ2-1, with D uncertain. V dropped 6 bases and J dropped 8 bases, with 8 bases sitting between them. This CDR3 region has 11 residues. DNA for the CDR3: TGTGCCAGCAGAAGGGTCCATGAGCAGTTCTTC. Protein product: CASRRVHEQFF.

A note on this clonotype: The junction does not match germline at one end; this may be a read error. J is TRBJ2-1 and V is TRBV30; a weak D match, TRBD1 (6 bases). The CDR3 has 10 amino acids. The germline gives CDR1 GTSNPN, CDR2 SVGIG (reference sequence). The CDR3 reads CASRTARELF. The CDR3 region has the DNA TGTGCCTCCAGGACAGCTCGGGAACTCTTC. Variable domain in full (rest from reference TRBV30 and TRBJ2-1): SQTIHQWPATLVQPVGSPLSLECTVEGTSNPNLYWYRQAAGRGLQLLFYSVGIGQISSEVPQNLSASRPQDRQFILSSKKLLLSDSGFYLCASRTARELFGPGTRLTVL.